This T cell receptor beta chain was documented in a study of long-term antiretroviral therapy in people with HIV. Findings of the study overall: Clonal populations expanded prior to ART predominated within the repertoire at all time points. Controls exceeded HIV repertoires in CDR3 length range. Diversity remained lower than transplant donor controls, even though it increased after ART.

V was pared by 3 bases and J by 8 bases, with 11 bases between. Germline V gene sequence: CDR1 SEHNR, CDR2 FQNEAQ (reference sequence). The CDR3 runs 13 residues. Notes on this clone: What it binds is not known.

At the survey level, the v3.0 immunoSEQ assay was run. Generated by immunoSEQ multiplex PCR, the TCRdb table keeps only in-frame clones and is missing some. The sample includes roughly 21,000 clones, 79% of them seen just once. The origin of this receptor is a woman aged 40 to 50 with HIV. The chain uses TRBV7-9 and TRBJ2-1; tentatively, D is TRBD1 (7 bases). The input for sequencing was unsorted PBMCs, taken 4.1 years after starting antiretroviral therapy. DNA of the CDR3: TGTGCCAGCAGCTTCAGGGGGGCGGATGAGCAGTTCTTC. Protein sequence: CASSFRGADEQFF. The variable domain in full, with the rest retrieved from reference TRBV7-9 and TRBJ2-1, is DTGVSQNPRHKITKRGQNVTFRCDPISEHNRLYWYRQTLGQGPEFLTYFQNEAQLEKSRLLSDRFSAERPKGSFSTLEIQRTEQGDSAMYLCASSFRGADEQFFGPGTRLTVL.